Below, 10 T cell receptor beta chains from the same sample are listed, as sequenced in a study of control samples from healthy donors and cancer patients. The method was immunoSEQ multiplex PCR; TCRdb's version includes in-frame clones alone and lacks a portion of them. The sample comprises over 110,000 clones, over 85% of which are singletons, and about 11% rests with the top ten. Source material: blood. Every receptor here comes from a man aged 30 to 39 in good health.

V and J are TRBV27 and TRBJ1-2; tentative D call: TRBD1 (6 bases). Germline assignment: CDR1 MNHEY and CDR2 SMNVEV (reference sequence). Deletions cut 5 bases from V and 4 bases from J, with 20 bases between. The CDR3 has 16 amino acids. The CDR3 sequence: CASSQMGRGFGYGYTF. In DNA, the CDR3 is TGTGCCAGCAGTCAAATGGGGAGGGGGTTCGGCTATGGCTACACCTTC.

The chain uses TRBV19 and TRBJ1-6; possible D gene TRBD1, 6 bases. Germline V gene data show CDR1 as LNHDA and CDR2 as SQIVND (reference sequence). V gave up 6 bases and J gave up 10 bases, with 10 bases separating them. This CDR3 region has 12 residues. The CDR3 spells CASRAGVSPLHF. CDR3 sequence (DNA): TGTGCCAGTAGGGCAGGGGTATCACCCCTCCACTTT.

CDR3 sequence: CRAGEAYEQYF. In nucleotides, the CDR3 is TGCAGAGCGGGAGAGGCCTACGAGCAGTACTTC. The rearrangement links TRBV20-1 to TRBJ2-7; 8 bases agree with TRBD2. The CDR3 contains 11 residues. The V gene's germline CDR1 is DFQATT and CDR2 SNEGSKA (reference sequence).

The rearrangement joins TRBV6-6 to TRBJ2-4; D uncertain. The CDR3 spans 16 residues. Germline lookup yields CDR1 MNHNY and CDR2 SVGAGI (reference sequence). V lost 3 bases and J 0 bases, leaving 12 bases between the germline ends. The CDR3 spells CASSYGRQVAKNIQYF. In DNA, the CDR3 is TGTGCCAGCAGTTATGGCCGTCAGGTAGCCAAAAACATTCAGTACTTC.

The genes are TRBV19 and TRBJ1-2, with TRBD1 identical over 8 bases. V shed 9 bases and J 5 bases; nucleotides not matched to a gene: 11. The CDR3 extends over 14 amino acids. From germline, CDR1 is LNHDA and CDR2 SQIVND (reference sequence). CDR3 in amino acids: CASHRGSTLYGYTF. Written as DNA, the CDR3 is TGTGCCAGCCACAGGGGGTCAACCTTATATGGCTACACCTTC. The entire variable domain, with the rest obtained from reference TRBV19 and TRBJ1-2, is as follows: DGGITQSPKYLFRKEGQNVTLSCEQNLNHDAMYWYRQDPGQGLRLIYYSQIVNDFQKGDIAEGYSVSREKKESFPLTVTSAQKNPTAFYLCASHRGSTLYGYTFGSGTRLTVV.

V gene TRBV5-1 combines with J gene TRBJ1-5, with unresolved D. Germline CDR1 SGHRS, CDR2 YFSETQ. Between the trimmed V and J ends, which lost 3 bases and 8 bases, there was a span of 18 bases. The CDR3 totals 15 residues. CDR3 sequence (DNA): TGCGCCAGCAGCTCCACTTACAGCGGGCAGGAGCCCCAGCATTTT. This translates into CASSSTYSGQEPQHF.

V usage is TRBV6-5 and J usage is TRBJ2-2; no clear D. The CDR3 contains 15 residues. V lost 4 bases to trimming and J lost 0 bases, with 9 bases between them. Germline loops: CDR1 MNHEY, CDR2 SVGAGI. The CDR3 protein is CASSSRHSNTGELFF. CDR3 in DNA: TGTGCCAGCAGTTCGCGGCACTCGAACACCGGGGAGCTGTTTTTT.

J is TRBJ1-2 and V is TRBV19; D remains ambiguous. The CDR3 covers 13 residues. V lost 1 base and J lost 6, with 9 bases in between. Per germline, CDR1 LNHDA and CDR2 SQIVND (reference sequence). The chain's CDR3 is CASSIGLQNGYTF. CDR3 in DNA: TGTGCCAGTAGTATAGGGTTACAAAATGGCTACACCTTC.

The chain has TRBV2 and TRBJ1-5; D gene uncertain. Germline CDR1 reads SNHLY; CDR2 reads FYNNEI. The CDR3 contains 14 residues. Trimming stripped 4 bases from V and 4 bases from J, with 11 bases between. Here the CDR3 DNA reads TGTGCCAGCAGTGTTGTCGCAGTAAATCAGCCCCAGCATTTT. The encoded protein is CASSVVAVNQPQHF.

The chain has TRBV6-2 or TRBV6-3 and TRBJ2-7; D gene unclear. The V end was cut by 4 bases, the J end by 8 bases, with 9 bases between. Looked up from germline, CDR1 is MNHEY and CDR2 is SVGEGT. The CDR3 spans 11 residues. The CDR3 sequence is CASSSRLKQYF. The DNA for the CDR3 is TGTGCCAGCAGTTCACGACTGAAGCAGTACTTC.